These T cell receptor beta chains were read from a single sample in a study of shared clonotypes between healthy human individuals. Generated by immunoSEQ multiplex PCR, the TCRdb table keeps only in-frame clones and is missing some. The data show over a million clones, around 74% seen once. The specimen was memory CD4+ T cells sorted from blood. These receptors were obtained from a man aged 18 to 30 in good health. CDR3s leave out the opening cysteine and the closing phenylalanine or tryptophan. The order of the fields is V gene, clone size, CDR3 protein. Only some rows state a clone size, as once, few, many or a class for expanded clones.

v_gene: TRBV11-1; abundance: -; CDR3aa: ASSPRTGALTIYGYT
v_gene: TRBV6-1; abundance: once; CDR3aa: ASLGLAAYNEQF
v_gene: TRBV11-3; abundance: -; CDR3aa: ASSLGLAGVSSGELF
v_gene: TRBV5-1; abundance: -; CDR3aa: ASSLRTSGYNEQF
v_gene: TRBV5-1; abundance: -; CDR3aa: ASSGGTAAGDYT
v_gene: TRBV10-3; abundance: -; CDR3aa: AIHAGPTDTQY
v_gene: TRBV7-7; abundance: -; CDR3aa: ASTPSGIETQY
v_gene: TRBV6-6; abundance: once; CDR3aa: ASSYGRGSYEQY
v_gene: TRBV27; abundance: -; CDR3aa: ASRGNHQETQY
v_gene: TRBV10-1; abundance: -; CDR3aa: ASSEGQSKAF
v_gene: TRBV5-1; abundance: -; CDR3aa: ASSPGQGMDEKLF
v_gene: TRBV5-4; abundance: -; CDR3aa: ASSPRPVISQETQY
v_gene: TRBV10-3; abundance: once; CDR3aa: AISRGAVGGETQY
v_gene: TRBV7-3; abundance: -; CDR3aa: ASSPRGGGLEETQY
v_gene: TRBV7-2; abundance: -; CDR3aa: ASSLDRYSYEQY
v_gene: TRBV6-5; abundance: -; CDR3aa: AIGGPKGYH
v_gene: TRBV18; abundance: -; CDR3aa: ASSQVGWEQF
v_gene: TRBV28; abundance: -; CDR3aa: ASSLTGGGTTDTQY
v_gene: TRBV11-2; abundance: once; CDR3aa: ASSLGGPAGGPLH
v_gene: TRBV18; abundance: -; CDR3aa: ASSPMGTEAF
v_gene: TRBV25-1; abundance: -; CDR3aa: ASSDRGIYGYT
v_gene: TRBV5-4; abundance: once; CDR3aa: ASSSRTTGDTQY
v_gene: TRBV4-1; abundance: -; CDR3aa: ASSQGLFQETQY
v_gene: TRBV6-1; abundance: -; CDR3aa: ASIPVGSGANVLT
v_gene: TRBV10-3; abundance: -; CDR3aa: AIGGAGNTIY
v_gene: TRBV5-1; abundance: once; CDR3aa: ASSFRTAAYEQY
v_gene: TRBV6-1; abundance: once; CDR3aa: ASSEGSGGTQPQH
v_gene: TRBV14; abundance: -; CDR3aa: ASSWVTDTQY
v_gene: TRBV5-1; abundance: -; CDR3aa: ASSLGETMNTEAF
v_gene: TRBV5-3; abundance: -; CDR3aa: ARSLNGQETQY
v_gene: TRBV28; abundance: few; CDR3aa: ASSTSSQAF
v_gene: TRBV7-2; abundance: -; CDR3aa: ASSLEEQRAYEQY
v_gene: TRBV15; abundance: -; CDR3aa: ATSRDSGARQETQY
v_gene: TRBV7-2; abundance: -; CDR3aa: ASSESTGGGSPLH
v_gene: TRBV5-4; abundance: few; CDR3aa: ASSLGTATIYGYT
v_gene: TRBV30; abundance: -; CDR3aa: AFSGAGSNTDTQY
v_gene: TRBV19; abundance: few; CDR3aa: ASSKTGSNTGELF
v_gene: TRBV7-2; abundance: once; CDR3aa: ASSLVSQGEQY
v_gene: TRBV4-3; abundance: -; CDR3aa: ASSQDLAGGRDTQY
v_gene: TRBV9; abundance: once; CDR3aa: ASSPRGPGGGADTQY
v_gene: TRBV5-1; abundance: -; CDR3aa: ASSQGQHYNEQF
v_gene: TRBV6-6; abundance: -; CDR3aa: ASIPDRGRGNTEAF
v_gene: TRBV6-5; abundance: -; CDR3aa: ASSWDNYNEQF
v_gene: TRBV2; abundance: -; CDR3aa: AGSGEETQY
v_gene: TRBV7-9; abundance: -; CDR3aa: ASSPARTGGGNEQF
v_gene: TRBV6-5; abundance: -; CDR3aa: ASSPGVWGYT
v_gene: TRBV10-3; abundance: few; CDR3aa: AISEATDRANTGELF
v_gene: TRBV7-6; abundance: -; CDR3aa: ASSLSGNQPQH
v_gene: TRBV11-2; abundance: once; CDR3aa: ASSLDWVQETQY
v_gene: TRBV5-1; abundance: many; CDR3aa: ASSLWGSGGFQETQY
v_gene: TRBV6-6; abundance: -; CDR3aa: ASIIAGGYPGELF
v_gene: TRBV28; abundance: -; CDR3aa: ASSLSVRRSYSNQPQH
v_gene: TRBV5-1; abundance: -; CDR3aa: ASSTGQSSTDTQY
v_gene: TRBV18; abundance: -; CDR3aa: ASSPLSQGANTEAF
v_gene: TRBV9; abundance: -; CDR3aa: ASSVALAGASTDTQY
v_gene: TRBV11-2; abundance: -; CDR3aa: ASSALWGVAGNTIY
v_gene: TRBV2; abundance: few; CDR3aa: ASPADLTDTQY